This T cell receptor (beta chain) was captured by sequencing in a study of Graves' ophthalmopathy and Graves' hyperthyroidism. Study in general: Investigators collected peripheral blood at initial diagnosis, before any treatment was given. Points from the study as a whole: Ophthalmopathy cases were distinguished from stable hyperthyroidism by a 13-signature model, reaching around 88% sensitivity and 81.08% specificity.

Amplifying from RNA transcripts, the study obtained TCR beta CDR3 regions. An opening RT-PCR round employed HTBI primers and preceded a second-round multiplex PCR. Via MiXCR, TCRdb re-called the multiplex PCR reads, giving one row per CDR3 protein. The sample holds about 740,000 distinct CDR3 sequences, 40% seen once. Ophthalmopathy donors' eye disease showed moderate-to-severe activity, CAS of at least 3, NOSPECS of at least 4 and duration under 3 months. What supplied the PBMCs was 10 ml of fresh peripheral blood. The CDR3 extends over 11 amino acids. Trimming left V 7 bases short and J 12 bases short, with 16 bases between. CDR1 and CDR2 from the germline V gene are MNHEY and SMNVEV (reference sequence). This clonotype was observed a few times. Its antigen is still unknown.

The sample comprised peripheral blood. This receptor was identified in an adult man with Graves' ophthalmopathy. The V gene is TRBV27, the J gene TRBJ2-7; perhaps TRBD1 as D (5 bases). CDR3 amino acids: CASMASGPPYF. CDR3 coding DNA: TGTGCCAGCATGGCCTCAGGGCCCCCGTACTTC.